Listed below are T cell receptor beta chains from one sample, sequenced in a study of T-cell memory formation after mild COVID-19. TCRdb redid the calling of the 5' RACE reads with MiXCR, one entry per CDR3 protein. Here the sample spans under 650,000 distinct CDR3 sequences, about 20% being singletons. The source material was PBMCs or a T cell subset sorted from them (not recorded which). The source of these receptors is an adult woman who had mild COVID-19 (a few samples of this study predate the infection). Cell type and time point are not known. Both conserved end residues are trimmed from each CDR3.

>TRBV6-5|12|TRBJ2-1
ASSTNGAYNEQF
>TRBV5-5|12|TRBJ2-7
ASSLFQGSYEQY
>TRBV7-2|12|TRBJ1-5
ASSLAGANQPQH
>TRBV12-3/TRBV12-4|14|TRBJ2-1
ASSPWDRAHYNEQF
>TRBV7-9|15|TRBJ2-3
ASSLLSGLAGRDTQY
>TRBV7-6|11|TRBJ2-7
ASSADATYEQY
>TRBV20-1|12|TRBJ2-2
SARRPRGTGELF
>TRBV30|10|TRBJ1-1
AWDRKNTEAF
>TRBV18|14|TRBJ2-3
ASSPLVASGDNTQY
>TRBV12-3/TRBV12-4|14|TRBJ2-7
ASRGKGWQSGYEQY
>TRBV29-1|13|TRBJ2-4
SVDSGISAKNIQY
>TRBV7-9|15|TRBJ2-5
ASSSGQGNLYQETQY
>TRBV7-9|15|TRBJ2-1
ASSLEALARGVNEQF
>TRBV5-1|13|TRBJ1-2
ASSLDVSRAGGYT
>TRBV7-9|12|TRBJ2-1
ASSFSELNNEQF
>TRBV5-1|12|TRBJ1-1
ASSLGSVNTEAF
>TRBV4-3|12|TRBJ2-7
ASSQEVGVYEQY
>TRBV5-5|11|TRBJ2-3
ASSFQAPHTQY
>TRBV19|13|TRBJ2-2
ASQSGTGGDGELF
>TRBV5-5|10|TRBJ2-5
ASSHFQETQY
>TRBV25-1|9|TRBJ2-7
ASGPHAEQY
>TRBV6-1|12|TRBJ2-3
ASNSGGGTDTQY
>TRBV7-9|15|TRBJ2-2
ASRTIPGTSTTGELF
>TRBV12-3/TRBV12-4|13|TRBJ2-1
ASARPGQGDREQF
>TRBV6-1|15|TRBJ1-5
ASSERKGTESNQPQH
>TRBV18|12|TRBJ2-3
ASSPPRFTDTQY
>TRBV29-1|12|TRBJ2-7
SVQAQGTDDEQY
>TRBV7-9|11|TRBJ2-1
ASRRDSYNEQF